One sample yielded the 32 T cell receptor beta chains listed below, sequenced in a study of PD-1 blockade in classical Hodgkin lymphoma. The method was immunoSEQ multiplex PCR; TCRdb's version includes in-frame clones alone and lacks a portion of them. This sample has over 70,000 clones; about nine tenths occur once, and the top ten carry roughly a fifth. Every patient experienced relapse after autologous stem cell transplantation, and brentuximab vedotin exposure varied. The sequencing used peripheral blood mononuclear cells (PBMCs), collected at baseline. The receptors were gathered from a human donor with classical Hodgkin lymphoma.

V gene TRBV25-1 combines with J gene TRBJ1-4; D remains unclear. The CDR3 loop spans 16 amino acids. Trimming cost V 3 bases and J 5 bases, with 16 bases left between them. Germline CDR1 MGHDK, CDR2 SYGVNS. The CDR3 is CASSDPQAGRNEKLFF. The CDR3, as DNA: TGTGCCAGCAGTGATCCTCAGGCAGGTCGGAATGAAAAACTGTTTTTT.

The count of this clone is one. The CDR3 reads CASSPQDTGELFF. The CDR3 DNA reads as TGTGCCAGCAGCCCTCAGGACACCGGGGAGCTGTTTTTT. This sequence joins TRBV14 and TRBJ2-2; no reliable D call. V lost 4 bases and J lost 3, with 6 bases in between. Germline V lookup: CDR1 SGHDN, CDR2 FVKESK. The CDR3 is 13 amino acids.

The V gene is TRBV6-5, the J gene TRBJ1-2; maybe TRBD1 (5 bases). This CDR3 comprises 13 residues. Germline lookup yields CDR1 MNHEY and CDR2 SVGAGI. Trimming took off 6 bases at V and 3 bases at J, with 11 bases between the two ends. For the CDR3, the DNA is TGTGCCAGCAGGGAGGGGCTGGACTATGGCTACACCTTC. Translating it yields CASREGLDYGYTF.

As DNA, the CDR3 is TGTGCCACCATCGCAGTGAACACTGAAGCTTTCTTT. Translation gives CATIAVNTEAFF. This chain connects TRBV2 to TRBJ1-1; D is unclear. CDR3 size: 12 residues. The ends were cut back, 10 bases at V and 0 bases at J, with 9 bases in the middle. Germline values: CDR1 SNHLY, CDR2 FYNNEI.

CDR3 residues: CASSLQKGQNYGYTF. The CDR3 DNA follows: TGTGCCAGCAGCTTGCAAAAGGGACAGAACTATGGCTACACCTTC. This chain joins TRBV7-8 and TRBJ1-2, with 7 bases matching TRBD1. The CDR3 sequence is 15 residues long. After removal of 3 bases from V and 2 bases from J, the junction contained 6 bases not matched to a gene. Germline assignment: CDR1 SGHVS and CDR2 FQNEAQ. The variable domain in full, with the rest retrieved from reference TRBV7-8 and TRBJ1-2, is GAGVSQSPRYKVAKRGQDVALRCDPISGHVSLFWYQQALGQGPEFLTYFQNEAQLDKSGLPSDRFFAERPEGSVSTLKIQRTQQEDSAVYLCASSLQKGQNYGYTFGSGTRLTVV.

The CDR3 nucleotides read TGCGCCAGCAGTGATGTGAAGGGGGCCGAAAAACTGTTTTTT. Protein sequence: CASSDVKGAEKLFF. The chain couples TRBV10-1 to TRBJ1-4; TRBD1 matches 7 bases. V gave up 3 bases and J gave up 8 bases; unmatched junction bases: 6. The CDR3 covers 14 residues. The germline gives CDR1 WNHNN, CDR2 SYGVQD (reference sequence).

The genes are TRBV4-2 and TRBJ2-7; 10 bases are a match to TRBD2. The CDR3 runs to 16 residues. Germline V CDR1 and CDR2: LGHNA, YNFKEQ. The J segment lost 0 bases and the V segment lost 0 bases, leaving 2 bases of the junction unmatched. The CDR3 bases are TGTGCCAGCAGCCAAGATGCTAGCGGGAGCTCCTACGAGCAGTACTTC. It specifies CASSQDASGSSYEQYF.

V gene TRBV11-2 combines with J gene TRBJ1-1; D gene unclear. Deletions cut 5 bases from V and 0 bases from J, with 16 bases between. The CDR3 is 16 residues long. Germline loops: CDR1 SGHAT, CDR2 FQNNGV. Written as DNA, the CDR3 is TGTGCCAGCAGCCCCCCTGACGAGCTTATGAACACTGAAGCTTTCTTT. Its translation: CASSPPDELMNTEAFF.

The chain has TRBV10-1 and TRBJ2-1; 10 bases are a match to TRBD1. After removal of 5 bases from V and 7 bases from J, the junction contained 2 bases not matched to a gene. The germline V gene encodes CDR1 WNHNN and CDR2 SYGVQD (reference sequence). The CDR3 has 13 amino acids. The chain's CDR3 is CASSTGQGNEQFF. CDR3 coding DNA: TGCGCCAGCAGTACGGGACAGGGGAATGAGCAGTTCTTC.

CDR3 nucleotide sequence: TGTGCCTCTAAAAGCGGCCGGACAGAAGAGTACGAGCAGTACTTC. Its translation: CASKSGRTEEYEQYF. V and J are TRBV5-4 and TRBJ2-7; TRBD1 might be the D (6 bases). This CDR3 has 15 residues. The germline V gene has CDR1 SGHNT and CDR2 YYREEE (reference sequence). Trimming took 10 bases from V and 4 from J, leaving 24 bases between them.

V usage is TRBV6-5 and J usage is TRBJ2-7; TRBD2 aligns across 8 bases. The CDR3 is 16 amino acids. The germline CDR1 and CDR2 sequences are MNHEY and SVGAGI. The ends lost 2 bases at V and 4 bases at J; junction bases unmatched: 10. The CDR3 loop reads CASSYAGGDMGYEQYF. CDR3 DNA sequence: TGTGCCAGCAGTTACGCGGGGGGCGACATGGGTTACGAGCAGTACTTC.

The J gene is TRBJ1-1, the V gene TRBV11-3; no clear D. The CDR3 extends over 14 amino acids. Germline-derived CDR1 and CDR2 are SGHNT and YENEEA. Trimming took off 8 bases at V and 3 bases at J, with 16 bases between the two ends. The CDR3 region has the DNA TGTGCCAGCCAAGTGAGGTCCGGGGACACTGAAGCTTTCTTT. Its translation is CASQVRSGDTEAFF.

The J gene is TRBJ2-7, the V gene TRBV18, with 9 bases that match TRBD1. Germline CDR1 is KGHSH and CDR2 is LQKENI. With V trimmed by 2 bases and J by 2 bases, 4 bases remained unmatched. This CDR3 has 15 amino acids. CDR3: CASSPSTGGPYEQYF. CDR3 nucleotide sequence: TGTGCCAGCTCACCATCGACAGGGGGTCCCTACGAGCAGTACTTC.

The J gene is TRBJ1-3, the V gene TRBV4-2; D might be TRBD1 (5 bases). V lost 1 base to trimming and J lost 4 bases, with 14 bases between them. The germline V gene has CDR1 LGHNA and CDR2 YNFKEQ. This CDR3 has 16 residues. This CDR3 is CASSQVSQGSGNTIYF. CDR3 nucleotides: TGTGCCAGCAGCCAAGTATCCCAGGGAAGCGGAAACACCATATATTTT.

The gene calls are TRBV30 and TRBJ2-1; 7 bases are shared with TRBD2. This CDR3 region has 14 residues. Germline CDR1 reads GTSNPN; CDR2 reads SVGIG (reference sequence). Unmatched junction bases numbered 11, after V lost 4 bases and J lost 8 bases. The CDR3 nucleotides read TGTGCCTGGAACCATGGGGCGGGAGCCGATGAGCAGTTCTTC. This sequence encodes CAWNHGAGADEQFF. Complete variable domain (other parts from reference TRBV30 and TRBJ2-1): SQTIHQWPATLVQPVGSPLSLECTVEGTSNPNLYWYRQAAGRGLQLLFYSVGIGQISSEVPQNLSASRPQDRQFILSSKKLLLSDSGFYLCAWNHGAGADEQFFGPGTRLTVL.

As DNA, the CDR3 is TGTGCCAGCAGTGAAGGGGCCATCAGCCCCCAGCATTTT. Residues: CASSEGAISPQHF. The V gene is TRBV2, the J gene TRBJ1-5; no definite D call. Germline V lookup: CDR1 SNHLY, CDR2 FYNNEI. The ends were cut back, 1 base at V and 10 bases at J, with 11 bases in the middle. The CDR3 sequence is 13 residues long.

V and J are TRBV6-1 and TRBJ2-1; TRBD1 aligns across 9 bases. V shed 4 bases, J shed 3 bases, and the junction held 4 bases outside the gene matches. The CDR3 runs to 15 residues. Germline CDR1 and CDR2: MNHNS and SASEGT. The CDR3 coding sequence is TGTGCCAGCAGTGTACAGGGGGCAGACTACAATGAGCAGTTCTTC. Its protein is CASSVQGADYNEQFF.

This chain connects TRBV19 to TRBJ2-1; a possible D gene is TRBD2 (5 bases). V lost 3 bases and J lost 10, with 10 bases in between. CDR1 is LNHDA, CDR2 SQIVND, per germline (reference sequence). CDR3 length equals 12 residues. The CDR3 here is CASSIEGREQFF. The DNA of the CDR3 is TGTGCCAGTAGTATCGAGGGCCGCGAGCAGTTCTTC.

V is TRBV28 and J is TRBJ2-5, with a tentative D call TRBD2 (5 bases). Trimming cost V 6 bases and J 5 bases, with 13 bases left between them. CDR1 MDHEN and CDR2 SYDVKM come from the germline V gene. The length of the CDR3 is 13 residues. The CDR3 spells CASRVGAEETQYF. The CDR3, as DNA: TGTGCCAGCAGGGTTGGAGCGGAGGAGACCCAGTACTTC.

The genes are TRBV27 and TRBJ1-1; 11 nucleotides match TRBD1. V shed 2 bases and J 0 bases; nucleotides not matched to a gene: 5. Germline V gives CDR1 MNHEY, CDR2 SMNVEV (reference sequence). This CDR3 contains 17 residues. CDR3 region: CASSLRTGGLLNTEAFF. The CDR3, as DNA: TGTGCCAGCAGTTTAAGGACAGGGGGCCTTCTGAACACTGAAGCTTTCTTT.

The chain is built from TRBV5-1 and TRBJ1-1; 12 nucleotides align to TRBD1. CDR1 is SGHRS and CDR2 is YFSETQ in the germline V gene. V gave up 2 bases and J gave up 1 base; unmatched junction bases: 3. The CDR3 consists of 16 residues. CDR3 protein: CASSLGTGGANTEAFF. The CDR3, as DNA: TGCGCCAGCAGCTTAGGGACAGGGGGCGCGAACACTGAAGCTTTCTTT.

This chain uses TRBV7-9 with TRBJ2-3; D possibly corresponds to TRBD2 (6 bases). The germline gives CDR1 SEHNR, CDR2 FQNEAQ (reference sequence). With 5 bases removed from V and 4 bases from J, the gap between germline ends came to 10 bases. This CDR3 is 13 amino acids long. CDR3 DNA: TGTGCCAGCAGCAACGGGAGTCCAGATACGCAGTATTTT. It encodes CASSNGSPDTQYF.

The rearrangement uses TRBV2 and TRBJ2-1, with D maybe TRBD2 (5 bases). Trimming pared 4 bases from V and 0 bases from J, leaving 10 bases between. CDR1 and CDR2 (germline): SNHLY, FYNNEI. The length of the CDR3 is 15 residues. CDR3 sequence (DNA): TGTGCCAGCAGTGTGAACCGGGGCTCCTACAATGAGCAGTTCTTC. Translation gives CASSVNRGSYNEQFF.

V and J are TRBV5-1 and TRBJ2-3; 9 nucleotides agree with TRBD2. Trimming removed 2 bases from V and 3 bases from J; junction bases left unmatched: 4. The CDR3 runs to 15 residues. The germline gives CDR1 SGHRS, CDR2 YFSETQ. CDR3 in DNA: TGCGCCAGCAGCTTCATCAGCGGGAGGACAGATACGCAGTATTTT. Amino acids: CASSFISGRTDTQYF.

J is TRBJ2-1 and V is TRBV5-4, with TRBD2 identical over 8 bases. The CDR3 has 14 residues. The ends lost 4 bases at V and 6 bases at J; junction bases unmatched: 6. Germline CDR1 is SGHNT and CDR2 is YYREEE (reference sequence). CDR3 coding DNA: TGTGCCAGCAGCACCGGACTAGCTGTCAATGAGCAGTTCTTC. This sequence encodes CASSTGLAVNEQFF.

The chain carries TRBV5-1 and TRBJ1-1; no clear D gene. CDR3 length: 12 amino acids. V lost 4 bases to trimming and J lost 1 base, with 5 bases between them. The germline gives CDR1 SGHRS, CDR2 YFSETQ. In DNA, the CDR3 is TGCGCCAGCAGCCGCGGGAACACTGAAGCTTTCTTT. Translation gives CASSRGNTEAFF.

V gene TRBV9 combines with J gene TRBJ1-2; tentatively, D is TRBD1 (6 bases). The V end lost 4 bases, the J end lost 2 bases, and 12 bases lay between the germline ends. The CDR3 is 14 residues long. The germline gives CDR1 SGDLS, CDR2 YYNGEE. CDR3 in amino acids: CASSTGTQNYGYTF. DNA for the CDR3: TGTGCCAGCAGCACCGGGACACAGAACTATGGCTACACCTTC.

The CDR3 region is CASSSRKGGSYNEQFF. The CDR3 coding sequence is TGTGCCAGCAGTTCCCGAAAAGGGGGATCCTACAATGAGCAGTTCTTC. The rearrangement links TRBV6-5 to TRBJ2-1; a possible D gene is TRBD1 (6 bases). The CDR3 consists of 16 residues. Looked up from germline, CDR1 is MNHEY and CDR2 is SVGAGI. The V end lost 4 bases, the J end lost 1 base, and 14 bases lay between the germline ends.

The chain carries TRBV5-1 and TRBJ2-5; the match to TRBD2 covers 10 bases. The CDR3 has 17 residues. CDR1 SGHRS and CDR2 YFSETQ come from the germline V gene. The J segment lost 5 bases and the V segment lost 4 bases, leaving 14 bases of the junction unmatched. The CDR3 reads CASSPGWSGRAEETQYF. In nucleotides, the CDR3 is TGCGCCAGCAGCCCTGGATGGAGCGGGAGGGCCGAGGAGACCCAGTACTTC.

The chain combines TRBV6-5 with TRBJ1-5; no reliable D call. The germline V and J ends were trimmed by 6 bases and 1 base, with 10 bases remaining between them. Germline V gene sequence: CDR1 MNHEY, CDR2 SVGAGI. The CDR3 runs 14 residues. CDR3 residues: CASSRTPSNQPQHF. CDR3 sequence (DNA): TGTGCCAGCAGCCGGACTCCAAGCAATCAGCCCCAGCATTTT.

This clone is a singleton in its sample. V usage is TRBV18 and J usage is TRBJ2-7; 7 bases are shared with TRBD1. V was clipped by 2 bases and J by 5 bases; unmatched bases: 3. Germline V gene sequence: CDR1 KGHSH, CDR2 LQKENI. The CDR3 consists of 13 residues. CDR3 bases: TGTGCCAGCTCACCATTGGGACAGAACGAGCAGTACTTC. Encoded protein: CASSPLGQNEQYF.

The rearrangement joins TRBV18 to TRBJ2-7; D gene uncertain. Trimming stripped 2 bases from V and 5 bases from J, with 13 bases between. Per the germline V gene, CDR1 is KGHSH and CDR2 is LQKENI. CDR3 length equals 14 residues. The CDR3, as DNA: TGTGCCAGCTCACCATCCACCCCAAGGGACGAGCAGTACTTC. Protein: CASSPSTPRDEQYF.